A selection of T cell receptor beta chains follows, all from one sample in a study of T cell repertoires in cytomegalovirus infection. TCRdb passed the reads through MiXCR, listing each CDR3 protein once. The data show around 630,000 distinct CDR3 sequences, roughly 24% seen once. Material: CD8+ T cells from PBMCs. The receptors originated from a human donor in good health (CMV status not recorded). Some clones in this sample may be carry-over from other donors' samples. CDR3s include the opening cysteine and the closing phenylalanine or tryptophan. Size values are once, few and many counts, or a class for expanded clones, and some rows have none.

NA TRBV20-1 CSAPGLAGGRTYNEQFF
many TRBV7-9 CASSDGSTYNEQFF
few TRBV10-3 CAISESGGRDTQYF
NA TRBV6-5 CASSYADRAYGYTF
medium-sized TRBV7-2 CASSSLGGTYNEQFF
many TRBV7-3 CASSLLGGAEQFF
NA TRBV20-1 CSATPSELTDTQYF
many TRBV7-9 CASSLATGGNTIYF
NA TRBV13 CTSSLNSGGDEQYF
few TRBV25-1 CASSEFRGDGYTF
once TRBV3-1 CASKLGGPSSYNEQFF
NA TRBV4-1 CASSFRSALVDTIYF
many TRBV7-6 CASSLGAGLGANVLTF
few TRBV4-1 CASSQAGTGGYEQYF
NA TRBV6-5 CATVKDGLNTEAFF
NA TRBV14 CASSQPGLAGRTDTQYF
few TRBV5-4 CASSSENPTGELFF
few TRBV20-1 CSARPSSGGAKNIQYF
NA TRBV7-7 CASSFAKESGNTIYF
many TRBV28 CATAQGRANQPQHF
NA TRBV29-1 CSIRRDYGYTF
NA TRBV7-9 CASSLGQGTIYGYTF
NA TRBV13 CASSSRDSSSTDTQYF
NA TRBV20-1 CSARELAGGLNTGELFF
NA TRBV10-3 CATGEASGGADTQYF
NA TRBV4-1 CASSQWAPSGTSGGEQFF
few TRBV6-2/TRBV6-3 CASSLLGDNTEAFF
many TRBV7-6 CASSLVGEAYEQYF
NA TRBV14 CASSQGGLREFF
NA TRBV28 CASSLYPSTSTDTQYF